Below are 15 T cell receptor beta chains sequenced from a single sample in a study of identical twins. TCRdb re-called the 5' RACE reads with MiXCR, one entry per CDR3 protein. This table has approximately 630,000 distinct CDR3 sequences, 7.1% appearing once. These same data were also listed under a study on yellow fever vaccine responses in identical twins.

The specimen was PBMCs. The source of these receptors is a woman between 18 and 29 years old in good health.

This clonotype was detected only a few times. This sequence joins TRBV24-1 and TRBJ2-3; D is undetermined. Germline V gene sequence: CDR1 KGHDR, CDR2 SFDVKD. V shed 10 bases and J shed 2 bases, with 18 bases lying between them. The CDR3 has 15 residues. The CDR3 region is CATAKYGTPTDTQYF. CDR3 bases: TGTGCCACTGCAAAATACGGTACCCCCACAGATACGCAGTATTTT.

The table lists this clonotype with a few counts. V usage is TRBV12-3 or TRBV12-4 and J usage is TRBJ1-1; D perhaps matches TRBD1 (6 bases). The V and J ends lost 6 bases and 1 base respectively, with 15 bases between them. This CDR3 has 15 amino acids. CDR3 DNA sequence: TGTGCCAGCAGGGGAACAGGGAAGGGGAACACTGAAGCTTTCTTT. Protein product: CASRGTGKGNTEAFF.

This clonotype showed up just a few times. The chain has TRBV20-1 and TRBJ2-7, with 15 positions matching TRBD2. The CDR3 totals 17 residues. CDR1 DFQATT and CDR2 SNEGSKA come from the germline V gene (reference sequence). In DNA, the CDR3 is TGCAGCCGAAAACCGGGACTAGCGGGAGGTCGGGACTACGAGCAGTACTTC. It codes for CSRKPGLAGGRDYEQYF.

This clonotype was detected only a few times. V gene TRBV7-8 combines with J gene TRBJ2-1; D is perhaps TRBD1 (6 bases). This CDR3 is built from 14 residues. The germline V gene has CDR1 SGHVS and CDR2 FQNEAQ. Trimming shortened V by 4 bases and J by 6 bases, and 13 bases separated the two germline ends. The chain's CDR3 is CASSWTLGANEQFF. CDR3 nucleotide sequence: TGTGCCAGCAGCTGGACTTTGGGGGCCAATGAGCAGTTCTTC.

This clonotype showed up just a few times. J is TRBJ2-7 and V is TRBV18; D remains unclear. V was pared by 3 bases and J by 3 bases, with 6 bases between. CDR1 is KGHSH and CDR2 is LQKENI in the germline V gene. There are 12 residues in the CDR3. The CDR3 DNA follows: TGTGCCAGCTCACCGACATTCTACGAGCAGTACTTC. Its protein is CASSPTFYEQYF.

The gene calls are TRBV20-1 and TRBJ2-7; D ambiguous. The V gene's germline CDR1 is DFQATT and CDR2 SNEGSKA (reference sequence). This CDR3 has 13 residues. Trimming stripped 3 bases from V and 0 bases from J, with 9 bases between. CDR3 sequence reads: CSASSADSYEQYF. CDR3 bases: TGCAGTGCTAGTTCTGCAGACTCCTACGAGCAGTACTTC.

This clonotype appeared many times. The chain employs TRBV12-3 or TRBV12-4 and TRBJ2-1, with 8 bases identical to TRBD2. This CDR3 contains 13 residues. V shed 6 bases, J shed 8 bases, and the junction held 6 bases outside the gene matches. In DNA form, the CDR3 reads TGTGCCAGCAGGGGGACTAGTTACGATGAGCAGTTCTTC. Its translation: CASRGTSYDEQFF.

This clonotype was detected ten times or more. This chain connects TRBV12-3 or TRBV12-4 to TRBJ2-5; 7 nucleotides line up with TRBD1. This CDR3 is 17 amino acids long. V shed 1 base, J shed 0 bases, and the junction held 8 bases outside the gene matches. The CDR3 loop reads CASSLDRTGSYQETQYF. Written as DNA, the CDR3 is TGTGCCAGCAGTTTAGACAGGACAGGCTCGTACCAAGAGACCCAGTACTTC.

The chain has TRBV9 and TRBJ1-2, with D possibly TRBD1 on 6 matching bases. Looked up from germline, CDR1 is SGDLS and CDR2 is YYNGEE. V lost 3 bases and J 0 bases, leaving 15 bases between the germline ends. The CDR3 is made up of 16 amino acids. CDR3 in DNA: TGTGCCAGCAGCGCCGAGGGGGGGACTTCTAACTATGGCTACACCTTC. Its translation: CASSAEGGTSNYGYTF.

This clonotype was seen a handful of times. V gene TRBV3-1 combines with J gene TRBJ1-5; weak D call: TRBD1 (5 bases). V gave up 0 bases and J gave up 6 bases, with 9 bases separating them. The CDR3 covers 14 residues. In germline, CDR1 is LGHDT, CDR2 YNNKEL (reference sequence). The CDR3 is CASSQDRVSQPQHF. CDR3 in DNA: TGTGCCAGCAGCCAAGACAGGGTTTCTCAGCCCCAGCATTTT.

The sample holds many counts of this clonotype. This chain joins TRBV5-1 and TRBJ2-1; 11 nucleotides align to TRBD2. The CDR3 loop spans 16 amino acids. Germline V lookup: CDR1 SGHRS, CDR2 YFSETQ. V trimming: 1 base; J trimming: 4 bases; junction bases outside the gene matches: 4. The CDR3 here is CASSLTTSGSYNEQFF. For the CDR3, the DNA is TGCGCCAGCAGCTTGACCACTAGCGGGAGTTACAATGAGCAGTTCTTC.

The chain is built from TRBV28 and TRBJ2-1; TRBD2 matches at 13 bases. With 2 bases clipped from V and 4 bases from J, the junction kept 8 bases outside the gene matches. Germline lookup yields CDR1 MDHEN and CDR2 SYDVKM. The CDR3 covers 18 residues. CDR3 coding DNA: TGTGCCAGCAGTTTACCCCGGACTAGCGGGAGTAGGTACAATGAGCAGTTCTTC. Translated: CASSLPRTSGSRYNEQFF.

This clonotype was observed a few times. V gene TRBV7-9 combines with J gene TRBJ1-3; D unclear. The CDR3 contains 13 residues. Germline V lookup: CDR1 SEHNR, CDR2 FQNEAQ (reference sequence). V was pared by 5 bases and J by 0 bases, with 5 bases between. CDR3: CASSRYSGNTIYF. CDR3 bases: TGTGCCAGCAGCCGGTACTCTGGAAACACCATATATTTT.

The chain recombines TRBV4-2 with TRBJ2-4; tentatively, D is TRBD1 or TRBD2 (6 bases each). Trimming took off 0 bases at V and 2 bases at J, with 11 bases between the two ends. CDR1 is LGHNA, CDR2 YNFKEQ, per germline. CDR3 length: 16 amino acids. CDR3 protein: CASSQDRGLPKNIQYF. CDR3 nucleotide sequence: TGTGCCAGCAGCCAAGACCGGGGGCTCCCCAAAAACATTCAGTACTTC.

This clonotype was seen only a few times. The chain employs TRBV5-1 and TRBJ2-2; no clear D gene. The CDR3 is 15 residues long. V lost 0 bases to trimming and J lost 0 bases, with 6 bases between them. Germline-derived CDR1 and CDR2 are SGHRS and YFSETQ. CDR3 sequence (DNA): TGCGCCAGCAGCTTGGGATACCCGAACACCGGGGAGCTGTTTTTT. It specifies CASSLGYPNTGELFF.